This paragraph reports one T cell receptor (beta chain). The assay was immunoSEQ multiplex PCR, and TCRdb's table has in-frame clones only and misses some. The data contain 80,000 or so clones, around 81% of them singletons. The sample is drawn from a study of OX40 agonist ivuxolimab in advanced cancers. The CDR3 is 15 amino acids. The germline V and J ends were trimmed by 6 bases and 5 bases, with 19 bases remaining between them. Germline CDR1 SGDLS, CDR2 YYNGEE. The chain links TRBV9 to TRBJ2-3, with D tentatively TRBD1 (5 bases). This clonotype was obtained from an adult with an advanced solid tumor such as melanoma, head and neck, liver or kidney cancer. Sequences were derived from CD4+ or CD8+ T cells sorted from blood, sampled in a trial of the OX40 agonist ivuxolimab. The CDR3 nucleotides are TGTGCCAGCAACATACCCAAGGGGCCGGGAGATACGCAGTATTTT. Amino acid sequence: CASNIPKGPGDTQYF.